The 30 T cell receptor beta chains below all came from one sample that was sequenced in a study of neoadjuvant anti-PD-1 for oral cavity cancer. Generated by immunoSEQ multiplex PCR, the TCRdb table keeps only in-frame clones and is missing some. The data contain tens of thousands of clones, around four fifths of them singletons. Sequencing used PBMCs, obtained before nivolumab (anti-PD-1) treatment. These receptors came from a person aged 35 to 85 with oral cavity squamous cell carcinoma.

The chain joins TRBV5-1 to TRBJ2-5, with D perhaps TRBD2 (6 bases). Per germline, CDR1 SGHRS and CDR2 YFSETQ. This CDR3 comprises 16 residues. V dropped 2 bases and J dropped 4 bases, with 18 bases sitting between them. The CDR3 DNA follows: TGCGCCAGCAGCTTTGCAGGGCGGGGTGTGGGAGAGACCCAGTACTTC. Translated, it gives CASSFAGRGVGETQYF. The full variable domain, with the rest looked up from reference TRBV5-1 and TRBJ2-5, is KAGVTQTPRYLIKTRGQQVTLSCSPISGHRSVSWYQQTPGQGLQFLFEYFSETQRNKGNFPGRFSGRQFSNSRSEMNVSTLELGDSALYLCASSFAGRGVGETQYFGPGTRLLVL.

The V call is TRBV27, the J call TRBJ2-7; a weak D match, TRBD2 (6 bases). Trimming took 8 bases from V and 0 from J, leaving 20 bases between them. CDR3 length: 16 amino acids. Germline values: CDR1 MNHEY, CDR2 SMNVEV (reference sequence). In nucleotides, the CDR3 is TGTGCCAGCCGTCCCAAGGGGCTAGCGAGCTCCTACGAGCAGTACTTC. Its translation is CASRPKGLASSYEQYF.

This rearrangement joins TRBV5-1 to TRBJ1-2; TRBD1 aligns across 7 bases. J lost 4 bases, V lost 0 bases, and 6 bases had no gene match. The germline gives CDR1 SGHRS, CDR2 YFSETQ. The CDR3 covers 15 residues. The CDR3 DNA sequence: TGCGCCAGCAGCTTGGGAGGGGGCACTAGCTATGGCTACACCTTC. This gives the protein CASSLGGGTSYGYTF.

The chain joins TRBV2 to TRBJ2-6, with TRBD1 as a possible D gene (6 bases). Trimming stripped 8 bases from V and 4 bases from J, with 15 bases between. The CDR3 is 15 amino acids. Per germline, CDR1 SNHLY and CDR2 FYNNEI. The DNA for the CDR3 is TGTGCCAGCCACAGGGTAATTCAGGGGGCCAACGTCCTGACTTTC. It specifies CASHRVIQGANVLTF.

The CDR3 sequence is CSGGLRDTEAFF. For the CDR3, the DNA is TGCAGCGGGGGTTTGAGGGACACTGAAGCTTTCTTT. The gene calls are TRBV29-1 and TRBJ1-1, with unresolved D. Germline CDR1 reads SQVTM; CDR2 reads ANQGSEA. V lost 7 bases and J 3 bases, leaving 12 bases between the germline ends. The CDR3 contains 12 residues. Together with reference TRBV29-1 and TRBJ1-1, the CDR3 gives the full variable domain: SAVISQKPSRDICQRGTSLTIQCQVDSQVTMMFWYRQQPGQSLTLIATANQGSEATYESGFVIDKFPISRPNLTFSTLTVSNMSPEDSSIYLCSGGLRDTEAFFGQGTRLTVV.

V is TRBV5-4 and J is TRBJ1-1; tentatively, D is TRBD1 (5 bases). Per the germline V gene, CDR1 is SGHNT and CDR2 is YYREEE (reference sequence). V was trimmed by 0 bases and J by 5 bases, leaving 11 bases between them. The CDR3 sequence is 14 residues long. CDR3 protein: CASSLAGGKTEAFF. The CDR3 region has the DNA TGTGCCAGCAGCTTGGCGGGGGGGAAGACTGAAGCTTTCTTT.

The rearrangement uses TRBV6-6 and TRBJ1-5, with TRBD1 as a possible D gene (5 bases). The CDR3 spans 12 residues. Trimming left V 2 bases short and J 13 bases short, with 12 bases between. The V gene's germline CDR1 is MNHNY and CDR2 SVGAGI (reference sequence). For the CDR3, the DNA is TGTGCCAGCAGTTACAGTACAGCAGGGCAGCATTTT. Residues: CASSYSTAGQHF.

This clone came up once. The CDR3 protein is CAKERPTGQETQYF. As DNA, the CDR3 is TGTGCCAAGGAGAGACCGACAGGCCAAGAGACCCAGTACTTC. V is TRBV2 and J is TRBJ2-5; possible D gene TRBD1, 6 bases. The CDR3 sequence is 14 residues long. Trimming removed 10 bases from V and 1 base from J, with 16 bases in between. Germline CDR1 is SNHLY and CDR2 is FYNNEI.

The rearrangement links TRBV11-2 to TRBJ1-1, with D possibly being TRBD1 (5 bases). V lost 5 bases and J 1 base, leaving 14 bases between the germline ends. The V gene's germline CDR1 is SGHAT and CDR2 FQNNGV. The CDR3 contains 15 residues. The CDR3 sequence: CASSRTQGWNTEAFF. CDR3 sequence (DNA): TGTGCCAGCAGCAGAACTCAGGGCTGGAACACTGAAGCTTTCTTT. The full variable domain, in which reference TRBV11-2 and TRBJ1-1 provide the parts outside the CDR3, is EAGVAQSPRYKIIEKRQSVAFWCNPISGHATLYWYQQILGQGPKLLIQFQNNGVVDDSQLPKDRFSAERLKGVDSTLKIQPAKLEDSAVYLCASSRTQGWNTEAFFGQGTRLTVV.

This clone was picked up one time. The rearrangement joins TRBV6-4 to TRBJ1-4; D possibly corresponds to TRBD1 (5 bases). V was shortened by 6 bases and J by 6 bases, with 26 bases between the two germline ends. CDR3 length equals 18 residues. Germline V lookup: CDR1 MRHNA, CDR2 SNTAGT. The CDR3 coding sequence is TGTGCCAGCAGCCCCCCGGGGCAGGAGGGGACGGTGGATGAAAAACTGTTTTTT. Amino acids: CASSPPGQEGTVDEKLFF.

The count of this clone is one. The rearrangement uses TRBV7-7 and TRBJ1-3; D is possibly TRBD1 (6 bases). Germline lookup yields CDR1 SSHAT and CDR2 FNYEAQ (reference sequence). Trimming took off 5 bases at V and 1 base at J, with 15 bases between the two ends. The CDR3 is 16 residues long. The CDR3 spells CASSPGDTGSGNTIYF. CDR3 DNA: TGTGCCAGCAGCCCCGGGGACACCGGTTCTGGAAACACCATATATTTT.

The rearrangement uses TRBV7-9 and TRBJ1-2; 8 bases match TRBD1. The CDR3 is made up of 14 amino acids. Germline lookup yields CDR1 SEHNR and CDR2 FQNEAQ (reference sequence). V was clipped by 1 base and J by 4 bases; unmatched bases: 2. In DNA, the CDR3 is TGTGCCAGCAGCTTAGGACAGGGGTTCTATGGCTACACCTTC. It encodes CASSLGQGFYGYTF. The full variable domain, rest sourced from reference TRBV7-9 and TRBJ1-2, is DTGVSQNPRHKITKRGQNVTFRCDPISEHNRLYWYRQTLGQGPEFLTYFQNEAQLEKSRLLSDRFSAERPKGSFSTLEIQRTEQGDSAMYLCASSLGQGFYGYTFGSGTRLTVV.

This clone has a handful of counts. The genes are TRBV7-6 and TRBJ2-5; no clear D gene. The V and J ends lost 4 bases and 6 bases respectively, with 9 bases between them. The CDR3 loop spans 12 amino acids. Per the germline V gene, CDR1 is SGHVS and CDR2 is FNYEAQ. The CDR3 DNA sequence: TGTGCCAGCAGCTCGACCCCCCAGACCCAGTACTTC. Its translation: CASSSTPQTQYF.

The chain links TRBV6-6 to TRBJ2-5, with 10 bases identical to TRBD1. The CDR3 spans 14 residues. Germline V gene data show CDR1 as MNHNY and CDR2 as SVGAGI (reference sequence). Trimming took 5 bases from V and 5 from J; bases not matched to a gene: 5. The CDR3 sequence: CASSRDRGGETQYF. CDR3 DNA sequence: TGTGCCAGCAGTCGGGACAGGGGAGGGGAGACCCAGTACTTC.

CDR3 DNA sequence: TGTGCCTGGAGCCTACCCCCATCGACTGAAGCTTTCTTT. Translated: CAWSLPPSTEAFF. This chain links TRBV30 with TRBJ1-1; D is undetermined. Trimming cost V 3 bases and J 5 bases, with 13 bases left between them. This CDR3 is built from 13 residues. The V gene's germline CDR1 is GTSNPN and CDR2 SVGIG (reference sequence). The whole variable domain, filled in from reference TRBV30 and TRBJ1-1, reads SQTIHQWPATLVQPVGSPLSLECTVEGTSNPNLYWYRQAAGRGLQLLFYSVGIGQISSEVPQNLSASRPQDRQFILSSKKLLLSDSGFYLCAWSLPPSTEAFFGQGTRLTVV.

The V call is TRBV5-5, the J call TRBJ1-1; perhaps TRBD1 as D (6 bases). Trimming pared 6 bases from V and 1 base from J, leaving 10 bases between. CDR1 is SGHKS and CDR2 is YYEKEE in the germline V gene (reference sequence). The CDR3 is 13 amino acids. CDR3 amino acids: CASNKGGNTEAFF. The CDR3 coding sequence is TGTGCCAGCAATAAGGGGGGGAACACTGAAGCTTTCTTT.

The chain carries TRBV19 and TRBJ1-2, with 11 nucleotides matching TRBD1. Germline CDR1 LNHDA, CDR2 SQIVND (reference sequence). The J segment lost 3 bases and the V segment lost 5 bases, leaving 5 bases of the junction unmatched. CDR3 length equals 15 residues. This CDR3 reads CASSPRTGGDYGYTF. The CDR3 bases are TGTGCCAGTAGTCCTCGGACAGGGGGCGACTATGGCTACACCTTC.

The chain is built from TRBV2 and TRBJ1-1, with a possible D match to TRBD1 (6 bases). The V end was cut by 2 bases, the J end by 12 bases, with 16 bases between. CDR1 and CDR2 from the germline V gene are SNHLY and FYNNEI. The CDR3 is made up of 13 amino acids. The DNA for the CDR3 is TGTGCCAGCAGTGAAAGGGGGGGGATTGGGACTTTCTTT. Its protein is CASSERGGIGTFF.

This clone was counted a single time. V usage is TRBV6-6 and J usage is TRBJ2-1, with D maybe TRBD1 (5 bases). The CDR3 is 12 residues long. Trimming cost V 4 bases and J 7 bases, with 8 bases left between them. Germline CDR1 MNHNY, CDR2 SVGAGI (reference sequence). CDR3 coding DNA: TGTGCCAGCAGTTTTCAGGGTAATGAGCAGTTCTTC. Encoded protein: CASSFQGNEQFF.

The chain couples TRBV15 to TRBJ1-4, with TRBD1 identical over 8 bases. V lost 8 bases to trimming and J lost 6 bases; unmatched junction nucleotides: 5. Germline CDR1 reads LNHNV; CDR2 reads YYDKDF (reference sequence). The CDR3 consists of 13 residues. CDR3 DNA sequence: TGTGCCACCTTGGACAGGGCGGATGAAAAACTGTTTTTT. Protein: CATLDRADEKLFF.

V is TRBV7-2 and J is TRBJ2-7; 8 positions agree with TRBD1. The V and J ends lost 5 bases and 3 bases, in that order; junction bases with no gene match: 6. There are 14 residues in the CDR3. The germline gives CDR1 SGHTA, CDR2 FQGNSA. The DNA of the CDR3 is TGTGCCAGCAGCGTCGGACAGGGTATCTACGAGCAGTACTTC. It codes for CASSVGQGIYEQYF.

The CDR3 sequence: CSVEDRKGPGRTEAFF. CDR3 sequence (DNA): TGCAGCGTTGAAGATAGAAAGGGACCCGGGAGGACTGAAGCTTTCTTT. The V gene is TRBV29-1, the J gene TRBJ1-1; weak D call: TRBD1 (5 bases). From germline, CDR1 is SQVTM and CDR2 ANQGSEA. The CDR3 is made up of 16 amino acids. V lost 0 bases and J lost 5, with 19 bases in between.

This rearrangement joins TRBV7-9 to TRBJ1-2; 7 bases agree with TRBD1. This CDR3 has 13 amino acids. Germline lookup yields CDR1 SEHNR and CDR2 FQNEAQ (reference sequence). The V gene end was trimmed by 4 bases and the J gene end by 4 bases; junction bases not matched to a gene: 3. CDR3 in DNA: TGTGCCAGCAGCTGGGACAGTACCTATGGCTACACCTTC. It yields the protein CASSWDSTYGYTF.

This chain connects TRBV11-2 to TRBJ2-3, with D perhaps being TRBD1 or TRBD2 (5 bases each). This CDR3 contains 16 residues. Germline CDR1 is SGHAT and CDR2 is FQNNGV. Deletions cut 3 bases from V and 0 bases from J, with 13 bases between. The CDR3 here is CASSFGTFRSTDTQYF. Written as DNA, the CDR3 is TGTGCCAGCAGCTTCGGGACGTTCCGTAGCACAGATACGCAGTATTTT.

The genes are TRBV7-2 and TRBJ2-7; TRBD2 matches at 9 bases. Germline V CDR1 and CDR2: SGHTA, FQGNSA. Trimming took 1 base from V and 9 from J; bases not matched to a gene: 13. The CDR3 has 16 residues. CDR3 sequence: CASSLEDAGGPKLQYF. CDR3 bases: TGTGCCAGCAGCTTAGAGGACGCGGGGGGGCCTAAGTTGCAGTACTTC.

This clone occurred a few times. The rearrangement links TRBV7-8 to TRBJ2-4; maybe TRBD1 (6 bases). V lost 2 bases and J 0 bases, leaving 14 bases between the germline ends. Germline V gene sequence: CDR1 SGHVS, CDR2 FQNEAQ. This CDR3 comprises 17 residues. The CDR3 reads CASSLKGGPRAKNIQYF. The DNA of the CDR3 is TGTGCCAGCAGCTTAAAAGGGGGTCCAAGAGCCAAAAACATTCAGTACTTC.

The chain recombines TRBV9 with TRBJ1-1, with 8 bases that match TRBD1. V shed 9 bases, J shed 1 base, and the junction held 2 bases outside the gene matches. There are 12 residues in the CDR3. Germline-derived CDR1 and CDR2 are SGDLS and YYNGEE. CDR3 loop: CATGGANTEAFF. In nucleotides, the CDR3 is TGTGCCACAGGGGGCGCGAACACTGAAGCTTTCTTT. Full variable domain (missing parts from reference TRBV9 and TRBJ1-1): DSGVTQTPKHLITATGQRVTLRCSPRSGDLSVYWYQQSLDQGLQFLIQYYNGEERAKGNILERFSAQQFPDLHSELNLSSLELGDSALYFCATGGANTEAFFGQGTRLTVV.

The chain couples TRBV6-5 to TRBJ1-6; no clear D gene. Germline V gene data show CDR1 as MNHEY and CDR2 as SVGAGI. The germline V and J ends were trimmed by 0 bases and 6 bases, with 12 bases remaining between them. This CDR3 is built from 16 residues. CDR3 sequence reads: CASSYSNGPLNSPLHF. As DNA, the CDR3 is TGTGCCAGCAGTTACTCGAATGGGCCGCTTAATTCACCCCTCCACTTT.

This clone appeared a single time. This rearrangement joins TRBV7-9 to TRBJ1-5, with 8 bases lining up with TRBD1. The trim removed 1 base at V and 11 bases at J, leaving 7 bases unmatched. The germline V gene encodes CDR1 SEHNR and CDR2 FQNEAQ (reference sequence). The CDR3 is 14 amino acids. In DNA form, the CDR3 reads TGTGCCAGCAGCTTAGATCCAGGGGGCCTATCCCAGCATTTT. Translated: CASSLDPGGLSQHF. Using reference TRBV7-9 and TRBJ1-5 for the parts outside the CDR3, the full variable domain is DTGVSQNPRHKITKRGQNVTFRCDPISEHNRLYWYRQTLGQGPEFLTYFQNEAQLEKSRLLSDRFSAERPKGSFSTLEIQRTEQGDSAMYLCASSLDPGGLSQHFGDGTRLSIL.

The chain carries TRBV6-5 and TRBJ1-6, with D unresolved. Trimming shortened V by 0 bases and J by 5 bases, and 11 bases separated the two germline ends. Germline-derived CDR1 and CDR2 are MNHEY and SVGAGI. This CDR3 comprises 16 residues. The CDR3 reads CASSYSSLRHNSPLHF. In DNA, the CDR3 is TGTGCCAGCAGTTACTCTTCTTTACGTCATAATTCACCCCTCCACTTT.